This T cell receptor beta chain was captured in a study of Ad26.COV2.S vaccination and SARS-CoV-2 variants. There are 15 residues in the CDR3. Germline CDR1 reads SGHNT; CDR2 reads YYREEE (reference sequence). Germline trimming cut 0 bases from V and 2 bases from J; bases unmatched to any gene: 2. Treatment indicated: over 15 received Ad26.COV2.S at low or high dose, single or two shots; roughly five received placebo; per-sample allocation not given. Sampling was performed 63 days after the first vaccine or placebo injection. This clone has only a few counts. Profiling relied on immunoSEQ multiplex PCR, and the TCRdb table lists in-frame clones only, not all of them. The sample shows around 370,000 clones, about 85% of them seen only once.

Material: peripheral blood, obtained in a trial of Ad26.COV2.S vaccine versus placebo. The chain joins TRBV5-4 to TRBJ2-5, with 9 bases that match TRBD2. This clonotype was sampled from a person between 18 and 65 years old who received the Ad26.COV2.S COVID-19 vaccine or a placebo. CDR3 bases: TGTGCCAGCAGCTTGGTTCTAGCGGGGCAAGAGACCCAGTACTTC. It is translated as CASSLVLAGQETQYF.